The 25 T cell receptor beta chains presented below share a single source sample, sequenced in a study of blood T cell repertoires in COVID-19. Assay: immunoSEQ multiplex PCR; the TCRdb copy retains only in-frame clones and omits some. The sample includes roughly 82,000 clones, 65% to 85% of them seen just once. The material sequenced was peripheral blood. Source of these receptors: a woman aged 55-69 years with acute or convalescent COVID-19.

The CDR3 DNA sequence: TGTGCCAGTAGTGGGACAGCTGGCTACACCTTC. This translates into CASSGTAGYTF. This chain joins TRBV19 and TRBJ1-2; 7 positions match TRBD1. V gave up 5 bases and J gave up 7 bases; unmatched junction bases: 1. CDR3 length: 11 residues. Looked up from germline, CDR1 is LNHDA and CDR2 is SQIVND (reference sequence).

J is TRBJ1-1 and V is TRBV14, with D tentatively TRBD1 (5 bases). Per germline, CDR1 SGHDN and CDR2 FVKESK. V dropped 3 bases and J dropped 6 bases, with 14 bases sitting between them. This CDR3 has 14 residues. CDR3 loop: CASSHAPRGAEAFF. The CDR3 nucleotides are TGTGCCAGCAGCCACGCACCGCGGGGGGCTGAAGCTTTCTTT.

This clone was detected only once. The V call is TRBV5-4, the J call TRBJ1-5; no definite D call. The V gene's germline CDR1 is SGHNT and CDR2 YYREEE (reference sequence). Trimming stripped 3 bases from V and 2 bases from J, with 6 bases between. The CDR3 extends over 13 amino acids. CDR3 sequence: CASSSERNQPQHF. CDR3 DNA: TGTGCCAGCAGCTCGGAGCGCAATCAGCCCCAGCATTTT. The complete variable domain, with remaining parts taken from reference TRBV5-4 and TRBJ1-5, reads ETGVTQSPTHLIKTRGQQVTLRCSSQSGHNTVSWYQQALGQGPQFIFQYYREEENGRGNFPPRFSGLQFPNYSSELNVNALELDDSALYLCASSSERNQPQHFGDGTRLSIL.

In its sample, this clone was seen once. V gene TRBV10-3 combines with J gene TRBJ2-2; TRBD2 matches 7 bases. The junction had 7 bases not matched to a gene; V was cut back by 6 bases and J by 0 bases. Looked up from germline, CDR1 is ENHRY and CDR2 is SYGVKD. The CDR3 length is 16 residues. For the CDR3, the DNA is TGTGCCATCAGAGCGGCTAGCGGCACGAACACCGGGGAGCTGTTTTTT. Amino acids: CAIRAASGTNTGELFF.

The chain is built from TRBV5-4 and TRBJ2-1; 11 bases agree with TRBD2. The CDR3 contains 16 residues. Trimming cost V 3 bases and J 3 bases; bases outside gene matches: 5. The V gene's germline CDR1 is SGHNT and CDR2 YYREEE (reference sequence). The CDR3 loop reads CASSSRLAGHYNEQFF. CDR3 DNA: TGTGCCAGCAGCTCTCGACTAGCGGGACACTACAATGAGCAGTTCTTC.

This clone was recorded once. The chain couples TRBV24-1 to TRBJ1-5; the D gene is possibly TRBD1 (5 bases). The V gene's germline CDR1 is KGHDR and CDR2 SFDVKD. V lost 3 bases and J lost 6, with 17 bases in between. This CDR3 is built from 16 residues. The CDR3 spells CATSDRGAGWGQPQHF. CDR3 sequence (DNA): TGTGCCACCAGTGATCGTGGGGCAGGGTGGGGTCAGCCCCAGCATTTT.

V gene TRBV18 combines with J gene TRBJ2-3; maybe TRBD1 (5 bases). Between the trimmed V and J ends, which lost 2 bases and 1 base, there was a span of 10 bases. CDR1 and CDR2 (germline): KGHSH, LQKENI. CDR3 length equals 15 residues. The CDR3 nucleotides are TGTGCCAGCTCACCATTACAGGCGCGCACAGATACGCAGTATTTT. Translated, it gives CASSPLQARTDTQYF.

The chain is built from TRBV5-6 and TRBJ2-1; D perhaps matches TRBD1 (6 bases). Germline CDR1 and CDR2: SGHDT and YYEEEE. Trimming removed 5 bases at V and 1 base at J, with 22 bases between. This CDR3 contains 18 residues. DNA for the CDR3: TGTGCCAGCAGGAGGAGCGGACGAACCGACAGGTCCTACAATGAGCAGTTCTTC. It encodes CASRRSGRTDRSYNEQFF.

V gene TRBV19 combines with J gene TRBJ2-3; TRBD1 matches 9 bases. Trimming removed 4 bases from V and 6 bases from J; junction bases left unmatched: 8. Per germline, CDR1 LNHDA and CDR2 SQIVND (reference sequence). The CDR3 loop spans 15 amino acids. The CDR3 loop is CASSTLTGGGDTQYF. The CDR3 DNA sequence: TGTGCCAGTAGTACCCTGACAGGGGGAGGGGATACGCAGTATTTT.

The rearrangement joins TRBV5-1 to TRBJ2-1; the D gene is possibly TRBD2 (6 bases). Looked up from germline, CDR1 is SGHRS and CDR2 is YFSETQ. V was shortened by 0 bases and J by 7 bases, with 11 bases between the two germline ends. CDR3 length: 14 amino acids. The CDR3 DNA reads TGCGCCAGCAGCTTGGTAGGGGCGGGAAATGAGCAGTTCTTC. This gives the protein CASSLVGAGNEQFF.

This sequence joins TRBV29-1 and TRBJ2-1; 7 nucleotides align to TRBD1. CDR3 size: 14 residues. Germline CDR1 and CDR2: SQVTM and ANQGSEA. Trimming at V came to 1 base and at J to 4 bases, leaving 4 bases not matched to a gene. This CDR3 reads CSVEVQGVYNEQFF. The DNA for the CDR3 is TGCAGCGTTGAAGTGCAGGGGGTTTACAATGAGCAGTTCTTC.

This clone was detected only once. The V and J genes are TRBV6-5 and TRBJ1-6; D gene ambiguous. The CDR3 covers 14 residues. Trimming left V 0 bases short and J 9 bases short, with 9 bases between. The germline gives CDR1 MNHEY, CDR2 SVGAGI. CDR3 residues: CASSYSSISSPLHF. The CDR3, as DNA: TGTGCCAGCAGTTACTCGAGCATAAGTTCACCCCTCCACTTT.

The gene calls are TRBV10-3 and TRBJ1-1; no clear D gene. CDR3 length: 15 amino acids. With 0 bases removed from V and 1 base from J, the gap between germline ends came to 9 bases. The germline CDR1 and CDR2 sequences are ENHRY and SYGVKD. Here the CDR3 DNA reads TGTGCCATCAGTGAGTCGATCGTCGGGAACACTGAAGCTTTCTTT. Protein: CAISESIVGNTEAFF.

This sequence joins TRBV7-2 and TRBJ2-7; D not certain. CDR1 and CDR2 from the germline V gene are SGHTA and FQGNSA. The V gene lost 1 base and the J gene lost 1 base, with 8 bases spanning the gap. The CDR3 is 14 amino acids. The CDR3 here is CASSLDHSSYEQYF. The CDR3 DNA sequence: TGTGCCAGCAGCTTAGATCACAGTTCCTACGAGCAGTACTTC.

This rearrangement joins TRBV5-5 to TRBJ2-3, with D possibly being TRBD1 (6 bases). Per the germline V gene, CDR1 is SGHKS and CDR2 is YYEKEE (reference sequence). The CDR3 loop spans 18 amino acids. The ends were cut back, 4 bases at V and 0 bases at J, with 21 bases in the middle. The CDR3 region has the DNA TGTGCCAGCAGCGGAGAGACAGGTCATAGGACTAGCACAGATACGCAGTATTTT. It is translated as CASSGETGHRTSTDTQYF.

The V gene is TRBV2, the J gene TRBJ1-4; 7 bases line up with TRBD1. Losses at the gene ends were 7 bases for V and 4 bases for J; bases not matched to a gene: 0. CDR1 and CDR2 (germline): SNHLY, FYNNEI. The CDR3 runs to 12 residues. The CDR3 spells CASNRGNEKLFF. The CDR3 nucleotides are TGTGCCAGCAACAGGGGTAATGAAAAACTGTTTTTT.

The chain recombines TRBV24-1 with TRBJ2-3; 10 bases fit TRBD1. Per germline, CDR1 KGHDR and CDR2 SFDVKD. V was pared by 3 bases and J by 0 bases, with 5 bases of the junction left unmatched. The CDR3 has 17 amino acids. The CDR3 coding sequence is TGTGCCACCAGTGATACTCGGACAGGGGGAAGCACAGATACGCAGTATTTT. It yields the protein CATSDTRTGGSTDTQYF.

This clone showed up just once. V usage is TRBV9 and J usage is TRBJ2-5; 12 bases line up with TRBD2. The CDR3 contains 16 residues. V was pared by 3 bases and J by 4 bases, with 7 bases of the junction left unmatched. In germline, CDR1 is SGDLS, CDR2 YYNGEE. CDR3: CASSAGGGLAGETQYF. The CDR3 nucleotides are TGTGCCAGCAGCGCTGGGGGGGGACTAGCGGGAGAGACCCAGTACTTC.

V usage is TRBV4-1 and J usage is TRBJ1-6, with D possibly TRBD1 on 5 matching bases. The germline V gene encodes CDR1 MGHRA and CDR2 YSYEKL. This CDR3 comprises 18 residues. The V end was cut by 0 bases, the J end by 5 bases, with 17 bases between. DNA of the CDR3: TGCGCCAGCAGCCAAGATCTGTTGGGAGGGGCCGATAATTCACCCCTCCACTTT. Protein: CASSQDLLGGADNSPLHF.

The sample holds many counts of this clone. V usage is TRBV10-1 and J usage is TRBJ2-2, with D possibly matching TRBD1 (6 bases). Trimming pared 3 bases from V and 8 bases from J, leaving 19 bases between. Per germline, CDR1 WNHNN and CDR2 SYGVQD (reference sequence). CDR3 length equals 16 residues. The CDR3 here is CASSERQGNGLGELFF. The CDR3 DNA reads TGCGCCAGCAGTGAAAGGCAGGGGAATGGTTTAGGGGAGCTGTTTTTT.

V gene TRBV11-2 combines with J gene TRBJ2-7; the match to TRBD2 covers 13 bases. V lost 9 bases and J lost 7; bases outside the gene matches: 9. This CDR3 has 14 amino acids. Germline V CDR1 and CDR2: SGHAT, FQNNGV. CDR3: CASRTSGSLGEQYF. For the CDR3, the DNA is TGTGCCAGTCGGACTAGCGGGAGTTTGGGGGAGCAGTACTTC.

In this sample, this clone turned up once. V and J are TRBV7-2 and TRBJ1-4, with D possibly matching TRBD1 (6 bases). The CDR3 is made up of 17 amino acids. Germline V gene sequence: CDR1 SGHTA, CDR2 FQGNSA. V lost 5 bases and J lost 3, with 19 bases in between. CDR3 coding DNA: TGTGCCAGCAGCCCCCGACAGGCCTCGGGCTCTAATGAAAAACTGTTTTTT. Protein sequence: CASSPRQASGSNEKLFF. The full variable domain, its missing parts supplied by reference TRBV7-2 and TRBJ1-4, is GAGVSQSPSNKVTEKGKDVELRCDPISGHTALYWYRQSLGQGLEFLIYFQGNSAPDKSGLPSDRFSAERTGGSVSTLTIQRTQQEDSAVYLCASSPRQASGSNEKLFFGSGTQLSVL.

In this sample, this clone turned up a few times. The J gene is TRBJ2-1, the V gene TRBV19; 9 nucleotides match TRBD2. Trimming removed 4 bases from V and 8 bases from J; junction bases left unmatched: 3. Germline values: CDR1 LNHDA, CDR2 SQIVND (reference sequence). This CDR3 is 13 amino acids long. The CDR3 DNA reads as TGTGCCAGTAGTAAGAGACTAGCGGATGAGCAGTTCTTC. The encoded protein is CASSKRLADEQFF.

There are a few counts of this clone. The rearrangement joins TRBV24-1 to TRBJ2-3, with a weak D call TRBD2 (5 bases). Between the trimmed V and J ends, which lost 9 bases and 1 base, there was a span of 7 bases. From germline, CDR1 is KGHDR and CDR2 SFDVKD. CDR3 size: 12 residues. The CDR3 sequence is CATGSGTDTQYF. The CDR3, as DNA: TGTGCCACCGGGAGCGGCACAGATACGCAGTATTTT.

In its sample, this clone was seen a few times. J is TRBJ1-2 and V is TRBV6-2 or TRBV6-3, with TRBD1 identical over 7 bases. This CDR3 spans 14 amino acids. V trimming: 5 bases; J trimming: 5 bases; junction bases outside the gene matches: 8. In germline, CDR1 is MNHEY, CDR2 SVGEGT. The CDR3 region has the DNA TGTGCCAGCAGTCCGACAGGGACATCTTATGGCTACACCTTC. Its protein product is CASSPTGTSYGYTF.